This T cell receptor beta chain was sequenced for a study of Ad26.COV2.S vaccination and SARS-CoV-2 variants. Treatment given: roughly 20 received Ad26.COV2.S at low or high dose, single or two shots; 5 received placebo; per-sample allocation not given. Following the first vaccine or placebo injection, samples were taken on day 63. Measured with immunoSEQ multiplex PCR; TCRdb has only the in-frame clones, and not every one. There are roughly 390,000 clones in the sample; approximately 91% occur only once, and approximately 3.7% lies in the top ten. Per the germline V gene, CDR1 is MGHRA and CDR2 is YSYEKL. V lost 0 bases, J lost 6 bases, and 12 bases lay in between. The CDR3 contains 15 residues.

The receptor comes from a person aged 18-60 years who received the Ad26.COV2.S COVID-19 vaccine or a placebo. The sequenced sample was peripheral blood, obtained in a trial of Ad26.COV2.S vaccine versus placebo. This chain joins TRBV4-1 and TRBJ1-5; D perhaps matches TRBD1 (6 bases). The CDR3 region has the DNA TGCGCCAGCAGCCAAGAGTCCGGGGGCACTCAGCCCCAGCATTTT. It specifies CASSQESGGTQPQHF.